A selection of T cell receptor beta chains follows, all from one sample in a study of blood T cell repertoires in COVID-19. Produced via immunoSEQ multiplex PCR; TCRdb's table is partial and in-frame only. The repertoire includes hundreds of thousands of clones, 70% to 90% of them detected once, and over 3.5% sits in the top ten. The specimen was peripheral blood. The receptors stem from a woman aged 45-59 years with active or convalescent COVID-19. CDR3s include the opening cysteine and the closing phenylalanine or tryptophan. Each record gives: D gene, V gene, clone size, J gene, CDR3 DNA, CDR3 protein. The D gene is left open where the match is weak. A clone size is listed for some rows: how often the clone was seen (once, few, many), or a class if it is expanded.

D: TRBD2
V: TRBV5-5
size: -
J: TRBJ2-1
DNA: TGTGCCAGCAGCTTCGTCCCGGGAGGTCACAATGAGCAGTTCTTC
CDR3: CASSFVPGGHNEQFF

D: TRBD1
V: TRBV5-1
size: -
J: TRBJ1-1
DNA: TGCGCCAGCAGCTTCGGGACAGGGAACACTGAAGCTTTCTTT
CDR3: CASSFGTGNTEAFF

D: -
V: TRBV7-2
size: -
J: TRBJ2-5
DNA: TGTGCCAGCAGCCCGTTGGGCAAGGCCCGGGAGACCCAGTACTTC
CDR3: CASSPLGKARETQYF

D: -
V: TRBV7-6
size: many
J: TRBJ1-1
DNA: TGTGCCAGCAGCTTAGGGGAACACAGGGTAGAGGCTGTCGGAGCTTTCTTT
CDR3: CASSLGEHRVEAVGAFF

D: TRBD1
V: TRBV2
size: -
J: TRBJ1-4
DNA: TGTGCCAGCAGCATGGGACAGCTAACTGAAAAACTGTTTTTT
CDR3: CASSMGQLTEKLFF

D: TRBD1
V: TRBV29-1
size: -
J: TRBJ2-5
DNA: TGCAGCGTTGTGACAGGGCAGACCCAGTACTTC
CDR3: CSVVTGQTQYF

D: -
V: TRBV12-3/TRBV12-4
size: once
J: TRBJ1-5
DNA: TGTGCCAGCAGCTCCCACAGGGATCAGCCCCAGCATTTT
CDR3: CASSSHRDQPQHF

D: -
V: TRBV10-1
size: few
J: TRBJ2-3
DNA: TGCGCCAGCAGTGACAGTGTAAATACGCAGTATTTT
CDR3: CASSDSVNTQYF

D: -
V: TRBV9
size: -
J: TRBJ1-1
DNA: TGTGCCAGCAGCACACTCGGGCGGGACACTGAAGCTTTCTTT
CDR3: CASSTLGRDTEAFF

D: -
V: TRBV5-1
size: -
J: TRBJ1-2
DNA: TGCGCCAGCAGCTTGGACGGGAGCCCCTATGGCTACACCTTC
CDR3: CASSLDGSPYGYTF

D: TRBD1
V: TRBV18
size: -
J: TRBJ1-2
DNA: TGTGCCAGCTCCCCGGACTACAGGGGGCCCTCGGGGGATGGCTACACCTTC
CDR3: CASSPDYRGPSGDGYTF

D: TRBD2
V: TRBV18
size: -
J: TRBJ2-3
DNA: TGTGCCAGCTCTGGACTAGCGGGATATGGCACAGATACGCAGTATTTT
CDR3: CASSGLAGYGTDTQYF

D: -
V: TRBV21-1
size: -
J: TRBJ2-3
DNA: TGTGCCAGCAGCAGAAGTGCGCGGTGCACAGATACGCAGTATTTT
CDR3: CASSRSARCTDTQYF

D: TRBD1
V: TRBV5-1
size: -
J: TRBJ2-7
DNA: TGCGCCAGCAGCTTGGACAGGGGGCGAGAGGTGCAGTACTTC
CDR3: CASSLDRGREVQYF

D: -
V: TRBV7-8
size: -
J: TRBJ1-5
DNA: TGTGCCAGCAGCCCGTGGGAGGGGCCCACCCGAGGTCAGCCCCAGCATTTT
CDR3: CASSPWEGPTRGQPQHF

D: TRBD2
V: TRBV10-3
size: -
J: TRBJ2-1
DNA: TGTGCCACCGCCCGGACTAGCGGGAGAGGTGAGCAGTTCTTC
CDR3: CATARTSGRGEQFF

D: -
V: TRBV19
size: -
J: TRBJ2-1
DNA: TGTGCCAGTATAGGGAGCGGCGGGACGGGGAATGAGCAGTTCTTC
CDR3: CASIGSGGTGNEQFF

D: -
V: TRBV18
size: few
J: TRBJ1-1
DNA: TGTGCCAGCTCACCACAGCAGGGGTCTGGAGCTTTCTTT
CDR3: CASSPQQGSGAFF

D: TRBD1
V: TRBV19
size: -
J: TRBJ1-1
DNA: TGTGCCAGTAGTAACCGCCCTGGACAGGTCTGGACGTCGGGCACTGAAGCTTTCTTT
CDR3: CASSNRPGQVWTSGTEAFF

D: -
V: TRBV19
size: -
J: TRBJ2-1
DNA: TGTGCCAGTAGTATAGCCGCGGGCCTCTCCTACAATGAGCAGTTCTTC
CDR3: CASSIAAGLSYNEQFF

D: -
V: TRBV28
size: -
J: TRBJ2-7
DNA: TGTGCCACAAGGAGGAGACTCTCCTACGAGCAGTACTTC
CDR3: CATRRRLSYEQYF

D: -
V: TRBV7-7
size: few
J: TRBJ2-2
DNA: TGTGCCAGCAGCCCCCGGGGAGGGGAGCTGTTTTTT
CDR3: CASSPRGGELFF

D: -
V: TRBV2
size: once
J: TRBJ1-6
DNA: TGTGCCAGCAAGGTGAGGGTGACGGATAATTCACCCCTCCACTTT
CDR3: CASKVRVTDNSPLHF

D: TRBD1
V: TRBV2
size: -
J: TRBJ1-2
DNA: TGTGCCAGCAGTGAGGGACAGGGACCCTATGGCTACACCTTC
CDR3: CASSEGQGPYGYTF

D: -
V: TRBV7-8
size: few
J: TRBJ1-2
DNA: TGTGCCAGCAGCTTATCCCACTTTAACTATGGCTACACCTTC
CDR3: CASSLSHFNYGYTF

D: TRBD2
V: TRBV18
size: -
J: TRBJ2-1
DNA: TGTGCCAGCTCACCACAGACTAGCGGTTACAATGAGCAGTTCTTC
CDR3: CASSPQTSGYNEQFF

D: TRBD1
V: TRBV7-3
size: once
J: TRBJ1-2
DNA: TGTGCCAGCAGCGACAAGCCCGGGACAGATTTCTACACCTTC
CDR3: CASSDKPGTDFYTF

D: TRBD1
V: TRBV24-1
size: once
J: TRBJ2-7
DNA: TGTGCCACCAGTGATCCCGGGGGGACAGGGGTTCCCTACGAGCAGTACTTC
CDR3: CATSDPGGTGVPYEQYF

D: -
V: TRBV6-4
size: -
J: TRBJ1-6
DNA: TGTGCCAGCAGTGACCCCTCGGGTAATTCACCCCTCCACTTT
CDR3: CASSDPSGNSPLHF

D: TRBD1
V: TRBV6-5
size: -
J: TRBJ1-2
DNA: TGTGCCAGCAGATCTCAGGGGGCGCGAAACTATGGCTACACCTTC
CDR3: CASRSQGARNYGYTF

D: TRBD1
V: TRBV6-5
size: once
J: TRBJ1-4
DNA: TGTGCCAGCAGTTACAAAAGGACAGGGGCCAGTGAAAAACTGTTTTTT
CDR3: CASSYKRTGASEKLFF

D: -
V: TRBV28
size: -
J: TRBJ1-1
DNA: TGTGCCAGCAGTTCCCACCCACAGGCGGGGGGCACTGAAGCTTTCTTT
CDR3: CASSSHPQAGGTEAFF

D: TRBD2
V: TRBV28
size: -
J: TRBJ2-1
DNA: TGTGCCACCGGGGGACTAGCGGGAGTCTGGCGGGAGCAGTTCTTC
CDR3: CATGGLAGVWREQFF

D: TRBD1
V: TRBV12-5
size: -
J: TRBJ1-1
DNA: TGTGCTAGTGGTCCGCCGGGACAGGTGGAACGAGCTTTCTTT
CDR3: CASGPPGQVERAFF

D: TRBD1
V: TRBV28
size: once
J: TRBJ1-2
DNA: TGTGCCAGCAGGACTTCAGGGGGGATCTATGGCTACACCTTC
CDR3: CASRTSGGIYGYTF

D: TRBD1
V: TRBV23-1
size: -
J: TRBJ1-6
DNA: TGCGCCAGCAGTCACGACGACAGGGATTCACCCCTCCACTTT
CDR3: CASSHDDRDSPLHF

D: TRBD1
V: TRBV27
size: few
J: TRBJ2-7
DNA: TGTGCCAGCAGTTCGGCCGGGACAGGGACCGAGCAGTACTTC
CDR3: CASSSAGTGTEQYF

D: TRBD2
V: TRBV5-1
size: -
J: TRBJ2-1
DNA: TGCGCCAGCAGCCAACTAGCGGGAGGTGAGCAGTTCTTC
CDR3: CASSQLAGGEQFF

D: TRBD2
V: TRBV6-4
size: -
J: TRBJ2-1
DNA: TGTGCCAGCAGTAGGGGCCCGACTAGCGGGAGAATCAATGAGCAGTTCTTC
CDR3: CASSRGPTSGRINEQFF

D: -
V: TRBV28
size: -
J: TRBJ1-1
DNA: TGTGCCAGCAGTTTAGCAGGGGCGAGTGAAGCTTTCTTT
CDR3: CASSLAGASEAFF

D: -
V: TRBV3-1/TRBV3-2
size: -
J: TRBJ2-1
DNA: TGTGCCAGCAGCCAAGATGGCCCACTTGCGGGCGGGTTCGTGGAGCAGTTCTTC
CDR3: CASSQDGPLAGGFVEQFF

D: TRBD2
V: TRBV3-1/TRBV3-2
size: -
J: TRBJ2-2
DNA: TGTGCCAGCAGCTCGAAAAGACTAGCGGGGCTAAACACCGGGGAGCTGTTTTTT
CDR3: CASSSKRLAGLNTGELFF

D: -
V: TRBV24-1
size: -
J: TRBJ2-2
DNA: TGTGCCACCTCCCCACAGGGCACCGGGGAGCTGTTTTTT
CDR3: CATSPQGTGELFF

D: TRBD1
V: TRBV7-2
size: -
J: TRBJ1-1
DNA: TGTGCCAGCAGCACAGGGACAGGGGGTCGGACTGAAGCTTTCTTT
CDR3: CASSTGTGGRTEAFF